This TCR beta chain was sequenced for a study of CD8+ T cells in alopecia areata. Overall study: The drug, oral tofacitinib, was given to treated patients at 5 to 10 mg twice daily. Severity was scored as percentage of affected scalp area in treated patients. Study-wide results and caveats: Higher clonality than in normal scalp was seen in lesional scalp, especially alopecia totalis/universalis.

Treatment denoted: oral pan-JAK inhibitor, 5-10 mg twice daily. Obtained from alopecia areata patients were lesional scalp punch biopsies along with peripheral blood. Investigators isolated RNA and reverse transcribed it into cDNA to act as the sequencing template. Repertoires were generated with immunoSEQ multiplex PCR, while TCRdb's copy carries only in-frame clones and drops some. The table lists roughly 110,000 clones, approximately 51% of them singletons. Germline CDR1 and CDR2: MNHNS and SASEGT. Trimming removed 8 bases at V and 4 bases at J, with 9 bases between. The CDR3 is 12 amino acids. Of note for this clone: No antigen is known for it.

This clonotype was obtained from a human donor with alopecia areata. This chain uses TRBV6-1 with TRBJ1-5; D may be TRBD1 (5 bases). Sequenced here: CD4+ T cells sorted from blood, sampled at week 24, from a patient treated with tofacitinib. In nucleotides, the CDR3 is TGTGCCAGCTCCGACAGAAATCAGCCCCAGCATTTT. It yields the protein CASSDRNQPQHF.